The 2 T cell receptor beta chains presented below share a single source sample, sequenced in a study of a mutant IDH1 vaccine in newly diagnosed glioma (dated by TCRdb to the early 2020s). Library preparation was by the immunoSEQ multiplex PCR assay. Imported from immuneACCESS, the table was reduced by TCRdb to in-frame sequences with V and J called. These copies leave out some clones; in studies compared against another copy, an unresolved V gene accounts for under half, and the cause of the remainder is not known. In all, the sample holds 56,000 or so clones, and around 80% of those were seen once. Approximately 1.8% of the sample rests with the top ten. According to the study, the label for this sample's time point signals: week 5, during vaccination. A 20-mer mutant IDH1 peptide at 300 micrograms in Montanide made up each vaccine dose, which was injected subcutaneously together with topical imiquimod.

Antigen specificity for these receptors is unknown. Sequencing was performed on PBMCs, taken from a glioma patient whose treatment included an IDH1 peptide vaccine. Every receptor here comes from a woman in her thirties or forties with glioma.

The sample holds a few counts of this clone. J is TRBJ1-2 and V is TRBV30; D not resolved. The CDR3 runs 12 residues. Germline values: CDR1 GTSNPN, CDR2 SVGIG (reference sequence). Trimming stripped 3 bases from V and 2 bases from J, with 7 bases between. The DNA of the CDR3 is TGTGCCTGGAGCGAGGACAACTATGGCTACACCTTC. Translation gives CAWSEDNYGYTF.

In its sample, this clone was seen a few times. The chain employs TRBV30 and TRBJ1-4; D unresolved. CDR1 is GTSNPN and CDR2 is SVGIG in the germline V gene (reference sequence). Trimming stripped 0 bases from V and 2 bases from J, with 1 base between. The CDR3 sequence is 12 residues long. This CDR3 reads CAWSVTNEKLFF. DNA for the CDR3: TGTGCCTGGAGTGTGACTAATGAAAAACTGTTTTTT.